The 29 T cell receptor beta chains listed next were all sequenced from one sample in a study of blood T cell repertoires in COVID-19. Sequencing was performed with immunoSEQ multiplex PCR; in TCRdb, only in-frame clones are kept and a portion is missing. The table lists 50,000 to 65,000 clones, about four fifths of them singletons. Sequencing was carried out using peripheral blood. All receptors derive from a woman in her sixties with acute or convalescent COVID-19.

The CDR3 region is CASSLPQGTGGGYTF. The CDR3, as DNA: TGTGCCAGCAGCCTGCCTCAAGGGACAGGCGGCGGCTACACCTTC. J is TRBJ1-2 and V is TRBV5-4; 8 positions agree with TRBD1. CDR1 is SGHNT and CDR2 is YYREEE in the germline V gene (reference sequence). J gave up 8 bases and V 4 bases, and 13 bases lay outside the gene matches. This CDR3 region has 15 residues.

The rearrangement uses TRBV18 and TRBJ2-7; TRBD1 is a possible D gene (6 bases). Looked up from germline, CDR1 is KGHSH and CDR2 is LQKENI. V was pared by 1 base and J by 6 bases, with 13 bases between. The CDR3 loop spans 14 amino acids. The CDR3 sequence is CASSPQTGKVEQYF. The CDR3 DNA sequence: TGTGCCAGCTCACCACAAACAGGGAAGGTCGAGCAGTACTTC.

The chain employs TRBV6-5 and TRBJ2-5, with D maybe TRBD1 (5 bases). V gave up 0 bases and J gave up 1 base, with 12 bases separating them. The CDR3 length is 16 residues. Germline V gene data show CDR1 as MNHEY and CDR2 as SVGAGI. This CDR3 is CASSYSSPGSQETQYF. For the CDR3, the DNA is TGTGCCAGCAGTTACTCTTCCCCAGGGTCCCAAGAGACCCAGTACTTC.

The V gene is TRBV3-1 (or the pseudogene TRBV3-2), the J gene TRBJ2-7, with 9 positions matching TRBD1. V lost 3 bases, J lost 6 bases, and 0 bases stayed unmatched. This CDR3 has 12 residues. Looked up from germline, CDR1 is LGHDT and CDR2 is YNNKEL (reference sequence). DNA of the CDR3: TGTGCCAGCAGCCAGACAGGGGGCGAGCAGTACTTC. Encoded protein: CASSQTGGEQYF.

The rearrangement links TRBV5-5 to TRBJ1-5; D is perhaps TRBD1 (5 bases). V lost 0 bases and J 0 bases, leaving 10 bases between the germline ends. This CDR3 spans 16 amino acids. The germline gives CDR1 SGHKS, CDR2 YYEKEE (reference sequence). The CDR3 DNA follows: TGTGCCAGCAGCTTGGCGGCAGGGTATAGCAATCAGCCCCAGCATTTT. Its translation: CASSLAAGYSNQPQHF. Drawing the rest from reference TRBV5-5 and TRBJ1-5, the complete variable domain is DAGVTQSPTHLIKTRGQQVTLRCSPISGHKSVSWYQQVLGQGPQFIFQYYEKEERGRGNFPDRFSARQFPNYSSELNVNALLLGDSALYLCASSLAAGYSNQPQHFGDGTRLSIL.

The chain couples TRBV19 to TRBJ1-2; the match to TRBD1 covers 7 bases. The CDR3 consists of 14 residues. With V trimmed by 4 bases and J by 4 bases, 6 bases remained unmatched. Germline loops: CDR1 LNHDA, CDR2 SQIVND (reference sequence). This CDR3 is CASSNWDRPYGYTF. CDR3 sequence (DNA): TGTGCCAGTAGTAATTGGGACAGACCCTATGGCTACACCTTC.

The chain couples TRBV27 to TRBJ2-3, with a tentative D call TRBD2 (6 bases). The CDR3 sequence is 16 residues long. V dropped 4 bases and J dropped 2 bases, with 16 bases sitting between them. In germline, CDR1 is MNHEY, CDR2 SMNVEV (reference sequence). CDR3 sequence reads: CASSSYSGEVTDTQYF. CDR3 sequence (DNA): TGTGCCAGCAGTTCCTATTCGGGAGAGGTCACAGATACGCAGTATTTT.

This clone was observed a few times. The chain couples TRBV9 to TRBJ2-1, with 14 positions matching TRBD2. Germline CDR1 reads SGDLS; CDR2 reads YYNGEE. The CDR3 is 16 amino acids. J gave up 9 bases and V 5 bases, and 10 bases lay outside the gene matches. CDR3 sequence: CASRSEGTSGRTEQFF. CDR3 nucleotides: TGTGCCAGCAGGTCAGAAGGGACTAGCGGGAGAACTGAGCAGTTCTTC.

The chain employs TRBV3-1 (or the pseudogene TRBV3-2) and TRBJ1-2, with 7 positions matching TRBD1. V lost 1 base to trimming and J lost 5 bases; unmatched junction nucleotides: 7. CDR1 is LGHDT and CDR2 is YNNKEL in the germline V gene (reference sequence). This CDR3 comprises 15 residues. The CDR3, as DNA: TGTGCCAGCAGCCAAGTACATATCAGGGGGTATGGCTACACCTTC. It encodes CASSQVHIRGYGYTF.

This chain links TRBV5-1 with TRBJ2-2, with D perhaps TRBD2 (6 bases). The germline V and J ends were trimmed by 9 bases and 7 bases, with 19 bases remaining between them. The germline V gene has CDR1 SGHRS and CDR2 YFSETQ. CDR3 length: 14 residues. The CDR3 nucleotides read TGCGCCACCCAACGGGGGTCAGAGATCGGGGAGCTGTTTTTT. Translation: CATQRGSEIGELFF.

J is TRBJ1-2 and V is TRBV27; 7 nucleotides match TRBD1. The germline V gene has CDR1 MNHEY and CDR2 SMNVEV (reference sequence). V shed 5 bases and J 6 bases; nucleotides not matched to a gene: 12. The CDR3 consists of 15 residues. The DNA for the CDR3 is TGTGCCAGCAGTACTCGACAGGGAAAGGTTCATGGCTACACCTTC. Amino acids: CASSTRQGKVHGYTF.

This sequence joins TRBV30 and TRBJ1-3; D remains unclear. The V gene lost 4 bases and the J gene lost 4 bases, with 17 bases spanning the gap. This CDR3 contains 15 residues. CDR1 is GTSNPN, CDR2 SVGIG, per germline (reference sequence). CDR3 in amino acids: CAWIYKGGQGNTIYF. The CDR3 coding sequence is TGTGCCTGGATTTACAAGGGAGGGCAGGGAAACACCATATATTTT.

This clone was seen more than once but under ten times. CDR3 region: CASSESDGVGELFF. Written as DNA, the CDR3 is TGTGCCAGCAGTGAAAGTGACGGAGTCGGGGAGCTGTTTTTT. This rearrangement joins TRBV25-1 to TRBJ2-2; no clear D. V lost 2 bases to trimming and J lost 7 bases, with 11 bases between them. CDR1 is MGHDK, CDR2 SYGVNS, per germline. The CDR3 is made up of 14 amino acids.

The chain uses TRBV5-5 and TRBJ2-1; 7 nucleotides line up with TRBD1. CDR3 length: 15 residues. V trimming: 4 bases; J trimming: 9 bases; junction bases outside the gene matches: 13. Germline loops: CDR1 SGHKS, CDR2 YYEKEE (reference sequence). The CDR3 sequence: CASSPDRALVGEQFF. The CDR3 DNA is TGTGCCAGCAGCCCAGACAGGGCATTGGTTGGTGAGCAGTTCTTC.

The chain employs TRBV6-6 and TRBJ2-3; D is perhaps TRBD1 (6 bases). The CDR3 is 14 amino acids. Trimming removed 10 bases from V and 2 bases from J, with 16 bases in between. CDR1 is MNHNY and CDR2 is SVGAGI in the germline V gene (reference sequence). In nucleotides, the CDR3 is TGTGCCACCCTATACGGACAGCTCACAGATACGCAGTATTTT. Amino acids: CATLYGQLTDTQYF.

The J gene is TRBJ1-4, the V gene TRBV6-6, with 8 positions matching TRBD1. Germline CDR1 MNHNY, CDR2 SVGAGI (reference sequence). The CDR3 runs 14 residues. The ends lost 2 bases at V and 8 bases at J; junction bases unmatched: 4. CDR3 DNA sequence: TGTGCCAGCAGTTACCGGACAGGGCGGGAAAAACTGTTTTTT. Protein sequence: CASSYRTGREKLFF.

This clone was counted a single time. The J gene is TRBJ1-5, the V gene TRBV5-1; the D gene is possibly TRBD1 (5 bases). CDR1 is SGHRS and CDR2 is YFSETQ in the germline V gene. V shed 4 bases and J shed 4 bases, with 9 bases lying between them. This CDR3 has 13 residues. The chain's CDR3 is CASSLGENQPQHF. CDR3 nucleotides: TGCGCCAGCAGCCTAGGGGAAAATCAGCCCCAGCATTTT. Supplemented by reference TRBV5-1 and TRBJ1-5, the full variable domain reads KAGVTQTPRYLIKTRGQQVTLSCSPISGHRSVSWYQQTPGQGLQFLFEYFSETQRNKGNFPGRFSGRQFSNSRSEMNVSTLELGDSALYLCASSLGENQPQHFGDGTRLSIL.

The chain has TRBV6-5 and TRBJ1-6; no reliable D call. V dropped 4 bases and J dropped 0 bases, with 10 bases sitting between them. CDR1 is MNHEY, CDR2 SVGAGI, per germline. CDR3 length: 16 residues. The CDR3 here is CASSSPGSSYNSPLHF. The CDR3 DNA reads TGTGCCAGCAGTTCCCCCGGGAGCTCCTATAATTCACCCCTCCACTTT.

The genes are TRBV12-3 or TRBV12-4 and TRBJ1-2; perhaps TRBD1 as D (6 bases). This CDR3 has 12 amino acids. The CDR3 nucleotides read TGTGCGGTTTCGACAGGATCATCTGGCTACACCTTC. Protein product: CAVSTGSSGYTF.

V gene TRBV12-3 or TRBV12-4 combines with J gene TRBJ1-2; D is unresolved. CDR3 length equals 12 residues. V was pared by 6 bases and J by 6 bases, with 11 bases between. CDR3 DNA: TGTGCCAGCAGATGGCGGCTAGATGGCTACACCTTC. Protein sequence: CASRWRLDGYTF.

This chain's CDR3 is CAISDYKQGDQPQHF. DNA of the CDR3: TGTGCCATCAGTGATTACAAACAGGGGGATCAGCCCCAGCATTTT. The chain carries TRBV10-3 and TRBJ1-5; 8 positions match TRBD1. This CDR3 has 15 residues. J gave up 5 bases and V 3 bases, and 6 bases lay outside the gene matches. The V gene's germline CDR1 is ENHRY and CDR2 SYGVKD.

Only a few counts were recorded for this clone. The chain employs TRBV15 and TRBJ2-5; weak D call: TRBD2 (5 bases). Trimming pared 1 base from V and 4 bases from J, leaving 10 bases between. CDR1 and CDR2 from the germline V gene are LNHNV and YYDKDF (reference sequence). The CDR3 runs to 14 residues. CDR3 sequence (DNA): TGTGCCACCAGCAGAGGAGGGCCCCTAGAGACCCAGTACTTC. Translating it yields CATSRGGPLETQYF.

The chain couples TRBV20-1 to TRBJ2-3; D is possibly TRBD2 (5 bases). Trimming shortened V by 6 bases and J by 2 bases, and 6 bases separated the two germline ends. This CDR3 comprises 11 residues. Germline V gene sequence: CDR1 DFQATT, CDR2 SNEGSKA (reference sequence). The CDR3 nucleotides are TGCAGTGCCGGGAACACAGATACGCAGTATTTT. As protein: CSAGNTDTQYF.

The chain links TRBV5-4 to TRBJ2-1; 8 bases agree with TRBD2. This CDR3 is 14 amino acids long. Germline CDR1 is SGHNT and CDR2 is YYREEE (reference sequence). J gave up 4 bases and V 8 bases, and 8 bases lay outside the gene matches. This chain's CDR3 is CASAGGGRYNEQFF. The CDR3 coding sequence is TGTGCCAGTGCGGGGGGCGGGAGGTACAATGAGCAGTTCTTC.

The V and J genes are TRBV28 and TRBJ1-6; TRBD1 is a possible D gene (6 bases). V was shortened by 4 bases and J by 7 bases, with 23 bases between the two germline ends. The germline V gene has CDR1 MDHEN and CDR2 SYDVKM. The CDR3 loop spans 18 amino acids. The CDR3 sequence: CASSSPALTGSRNSPLHF. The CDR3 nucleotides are TGTGCCAGCAGTTCCCCGGCGCTCACAGGGTCTCGGAATTCACCCCTCCACTTT.

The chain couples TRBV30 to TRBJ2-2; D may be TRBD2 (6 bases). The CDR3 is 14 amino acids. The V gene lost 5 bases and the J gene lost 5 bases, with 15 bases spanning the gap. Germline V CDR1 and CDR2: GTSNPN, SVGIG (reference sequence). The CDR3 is CAWAGRNPTGELFF. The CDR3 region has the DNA TGTGCCTGGGCGGGACGTAACCCTACCGGGGAGCTGTTTTTT.

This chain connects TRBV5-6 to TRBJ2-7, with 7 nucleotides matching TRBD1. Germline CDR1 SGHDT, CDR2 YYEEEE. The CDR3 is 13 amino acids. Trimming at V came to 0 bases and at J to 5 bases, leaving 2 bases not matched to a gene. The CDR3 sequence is CASSLAGTDEQYF. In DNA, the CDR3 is TGTGCCAGCAGCTTGGCAGGGACAGACGAGCAGTACTTC.

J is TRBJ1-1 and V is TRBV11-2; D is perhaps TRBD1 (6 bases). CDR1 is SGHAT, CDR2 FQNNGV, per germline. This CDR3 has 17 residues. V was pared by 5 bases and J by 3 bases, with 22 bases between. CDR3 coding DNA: TGTGCCAGCAGCCCAGTGGGCAGGGGTAGTATGTACACTGAAGCTTTCTTT. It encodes CASSPVGRGSMYTEAFF.

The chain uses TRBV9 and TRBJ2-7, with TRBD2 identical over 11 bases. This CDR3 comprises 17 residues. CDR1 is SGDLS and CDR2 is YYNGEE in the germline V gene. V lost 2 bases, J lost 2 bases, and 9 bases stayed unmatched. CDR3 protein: CASSVGTSGLPTYEQYF. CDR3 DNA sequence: TGTGCCAGCAGCGTCGGGACTAGCGGTTTACCAACCTACGAGCAGTACTTC.